The sequence of this T cell receptor beta chain was determined in a study of blood T cell repertoires in COVID-19. Method: immunoSEQ multiplex PCR; TCRdb's copy keeps in-frame clones and lacks some. The sample includes some 200,000 clones, more than 75% of them seen just once. Trimming stripped 3 bases from V and 0 bases from J, with 15 bases between. This CDR3 spans 16 amino acids. Germline V CDR1 and CDR2: KGHSH, LQKENI. The receptor was isolated from a man between 25 and 39 years old in a cohort exposed to, infected with or recovered from COVID-19 (not recorded which). Material for sequencing was PBMCs or T cells enriched from blood (not recorded which). The V gene is TRBV18, the J gene TRBJ2-7, with D perhaps matching TRBD2 (6 bases). The CDR3 DNA is TGTGCCAGCTCACCTATTAGCGGAGGGAGCTCCTACGAGCAGTACTTC. This encodes CASSPISGGSSYEQYF. Full variable domain (outside the CDR3, taken from reference TRBV18 and TRBJ2-7): NAGVMQNPRHLVRRRGQEARLRCSPMKGHSHVYWYRQLPEEGLKFMVYLQKENIIDESGMPKERFSAEFPKEGPSILRIQQVVRGDSAAYFCASSPISGGSSYEQYFGPGTRLTVT.